A single sample is the source of the 20 T cell receptor beta chains below, sequenced in a study of blood T cell repertoires in COVID-19 (TCRdb year 2020). The library relied on the immunoSEQ multiplex PCR assay. Drawn from immuneACCESS, this table holds only the in-frame rearrangements with V and J called that TCRdb kept. Clones are partly lost; checked studies trace under half to an unresolved V gene and leave the rest unexplained. The sample records 200,000 to 250,000 clones, approximately 83% of which are singletons. Approximately 1.4% of the sample is in the top ten clones. The sample comprised PBMCs or T cells enriched from blood (not recorded which). The source is a woman aged 40 to 50 with acute COVID-19.

The chain has TRBV18 and TRBJ2-3; 13 bases are a match to TRBD2. The CDR3 has 16 residues. The trim removed 6 bases at V and 3 bases at J, leaving 6 bases unmatched. Per the germline V gene, CDR1 is KGHSH and CDR2 is LQKENI. CDR3 nucleotide sequence: TGTGCCAGCTCCGAAAGACTAGCGGGAGGTACAGATACGCAGTATTTT. The encoded protein is CASSERLAGGTDTQYF. The full variable domain, rest sourced from reference TRBV18 and TRBJ2-3, is NAGVMQNPRHLVRRRGQEARLRCSPMKGHSHVYWYRQLPEEGLKFMVYLQKENIIDESGMPKERFSAEFPKEGPSILRIQQVVRGDSAAYFCASSERLAGGTDTQYFGPGTRLTVL.

The V call is TRBV5-1, the J call TRBJ2-3, with 10 bases identical to TRBD1. Germline V gene lookup returns CDR1 SGHRS and CDR2 YFSETQ. The length of the CDR3 is 15 residues. V gave up 4 bases and J gave up 3 bases; unmatched junction bases: 5. The CDR3 sequence: CASSPWGQGTDTQYF. CDR3 sequence (DNA): TGCGCCAGCAGCCCCTGGGGACAGGGGACAGATACGCAGTATTTT.

J is TRBJ2-3 and V is TRBV5-1; 9 positions match TRBD2. Germline V lookup: CDR1 SGHRS, CDR2 YFSETQ. Trimming at V came to 6 bases and at J to 2 bases, leaving 7 bases not matched to a gene. The CDR3 spans 15 residues. The CDR3 reads CASKLSGGPTDTQYF. CDR3 DNA: TGCGCCAGCAAGCTTAGCGGGGGCCCCACAGATACGCAGTATTTT.

The CDR3 region has the DNA TGTGCCAGCAGCTTCCGGATGGACAGGGGCGCCAAAAACATTCAGTACTTC. Encoded protein: CASSFRMDRGAKNIQYF. The V call is TRBV11-2, the J call TRBJ2-4; 9 nucleotides match TRBD1. The CDR3 totals 17 residues. Germline V gene data show CDR1 as SGHAT and CDR2 as FQNNGV. Unmatched junction bases numbered 7, after V lost 3 bases and J lost 1 base.

As DNA, the CDR3 is TGTGCCAGCAGCGTAGTTGAGGACGTGGATACTAGTTCACCCCTCCACTTT. Amino acids: CASSVVEDVDTSSPLHF. The genes are TRBV9 and TRBJ1-6; unclear D gene. The CDR3 runs to 17 residues. Trimming pared 0 bases from V and 9 bases from J, leaving 19 bases between. Germline assignment: CDR1 SGDLS and CDR2 YYNGEE.

This clone was detected once. The chain links TRBV13 to TRBJ1-1; TRBD1 matches at 7 bases. V dropped 5 bases and J dropped 5; count of bases not matched to a gene: 8. The CDR3 spans 14 residues. From germline, CDR1 is PRHDT and CDR2 FYEKMQ (reference sequence). As DNA, the CDR3 is TGTGCCAGCAGCCCCCGGACAGGCCGAACTGAAGCTTTCTTT. This translates into CASSPRTGRTEAFF.

This chain uses TRBV27 with TRBJ2-5; 8 bases fit TRBD2. Germline CDR1 MNHEY, CDR2 SMNVEV (reference sequence). The length of the CDR3 is 13 residues. V was pared by 10 bases and J by 4 bases, with 8 bases of the junction left unmatched. The CDR3 region has the DNA TGTGCCACTAGAGCGGGAGTCGTAGAGACCCAGTACTTC. It is translated as CATRAGVVETQYF.

This sequence joins TRBV7-8 and TRBJ2-5; D is perhaps TRBD2 (5 bases). Germline assignment: CDR1 SGHVS and CDR2 FQNEAQ. The CDR3 has 13 amino acids. V shed 2 bases and J shed 5 bases, with 9 bases lying between them. The CDR3 region is CASSLRDRETQYF. In DNA form, the CDR3 reads TGTGCCAGCAGCTTACGGGATAGGGAGACCCAGTACTTC.

V and J are TRBV29-1 and TRBJ1-1; 7 bases are a match to TRBD1. J was trimmed by 5 bases and V by 6 bases; bases with no gene match: 6. There are 12 residues in the CDR3. CDR1 and CDR2 from the germline V gene are SQVTM and ANQGSEA. CDR3 DNA sequence: TGCAGCGTCATGGACAGGCGGACTGAAGCTTTCTTT. Translated, it gives CSVMDRRTEAFF.

This chain links TRBV11-3 with TRBJ2-2; 8 bases map to TRBD2. Germline CDR1 reads SGHNT; CDR2 reads YENEEA. The V segment lost 1 base and the J segment 4 bases; nucleotides outside the gene matches: 8. This CDR3 is 17 amino acids long. The CDR3 protein is CASSLGWQRESTGELFF. The CDR3 region has the DNA TGTGCCAGCAGCTTAGGTTGGCAGCGGGAGTCCACCGGGGAGCTGTTTTTT.

The chain carries TRBV7-6 and TRBJ2-7; 9 bases map to TRBD2. Germline V gives CDR1 SGHVS, CDR2 FNYEAQ. This CDR3 spans 17 amino acids. V was clipped by 4 bases and J by 3 bases; unmatched bases: 13. The CDR3 sequence: CASSSTASGEVSYEQYF. The CDR3 bases are TGTGCCAGCAGCTCGACAGCTAGCGGGGAAGTGAGCTACGAGCAGTACTTC.

The V and J genes are TRBV15 and TRBJ1-5, with D uncertain. Trimming cost V 0 bases and J 1 base, with 16 bases left between them. The CDR3 is 18 amino acids. CDR1 and CDR2 (germline): LNHNV, YYDKDF (reference sequence). CDR3 bases: TGTGCCACCAGCAGAGATCCGCCCGAGGGCCCGAGCAATCAGCCCCAGCATTTT. The encoded protein is CATSRDPPEGPSNQPQHF.

The chain links TRBV5-1 to TRBJ1-1; possibly TRBD1 for D (6 bases). The CDR3 has 16 residues. The germline V gene has CDR1 SGHRS and CDR2 YFSETQ. The V and J ends lost 1 base and 8 bases respectively, with 21 bases between them. The CDR3 reads CASSLSTGTQRGEAFF. The DNA for the CDR3 is TGCGCCAGCAGCTTGTCGACCGGGACACAGCGCGGGGAAGCTTTCTTT.

This chain connects TRBV6-5 to TRBJ1-5; TRBD1 aligns across 10 bases. The CDR3 consists of 15 residues. With 7 bases clipped from V and 3 bases from J, the junction kept 6 bases outside the gene matches. Germline lookup yields CDR1 MNHEY and CDR2 SVGAGI. As DNA, the CDR3 is TGTGCCAGCAAACGGGACAGGGGCTACAATCAGCCCCAGCATTTT. It specifies CASKRDRGYNQPQHF.

The chain recombines TRBV7-2 with TRBJ2-7; maybe TRBD1 (6 bases). Germline V CDR1 and CDR2: SGHTA, FQGNSA. V was cut by 2 bases and J by 4 bases, with 15 bases left in between. This CDR3 has 15 residues. This CDR3 reads CASSLSSGQSYEQYF. For the CDR3, the DNA is TGTGCCAGCAGCTTAAGCTCAGGACAGTCATACGAGCAGTACTTC.

Concerning this clone itself: At one end the junction does not follow the germline gene, possibly because of a read error. The rearrangement joins TRBV11-2 to TRBJ2-7, with 8 positions matching TRBD1. This CDR3 is 13 amino acids long. Germline V lookup: CDR1 SGHAT, CDR2 FQNNGV. The CDR3 DNA reads as TGTGCCAGCAGCGTAGACAGGGGCTACGAGCAGTACTTC. As protein: CASSVDRGYEQYF.

This chain connects TRBV20-1 to TRBJ1-3, with D hard to call. This CDR3 contains 11 residues. V lost 2 bases and J lost 8, with 7 bases in between. Germline V gene data show CDR1 as DFQATT and CDR2 as SNEGSKA (reference sequence). Here the CDR3 DNA reads TGCAGTGCTAGACGAATAGACACCATATATTTT. This encodes CSARRIDTIYF.

In DNA form, the CDR3 reads TGTGCCAGCACGTCCTTGGGGACAGGCCTTAATGAGCAGTTCTTC. Translation gives CASTSLGTGLNEQFF. The chain employs TRBV2 and TRBJ2-1, with TRBD1 matching 8 bases. The germline V gene encodes CDR1 SNHLY and CDR2 FYNNEI. The trim removed 7 bases at V and 7 bases at J, leaving 12 bases unmatched. This CDR3 has 15 residues. Together with reference TRBV2 and TRBJ2-1, the CDR3 gives the full variable domain: EPEVTQTPSHQVTQMGQEVILRCVPISNHLYFYWYRQILGQKVEFLVSFYNNEISEKSEIFDDQFSVERPDGSNFTLKIRSTKLEDSAMYFCASTSLGTGLNEQFFGPGTRLTVL.

This clone was seen only once. The rearrangement uses TRBV2 and TRBJ1-3, with 11 bases lining up with TRBD1. This CDR3 is 16 amino acids long. The junction had 5 bases not matched to a gene; V was cut back by 5 bases and J by 2 bases. CDR1 and CDR2 (germline): SNHLY, FYNNEI. CDR3 in amino acids: CASSLGTGGPGNTIYF. The DNA for the CDR3 is TGTGCCAGCAGTCTTGGGACAGGGGGGCCTGGAAACACCATATATTTT.

The V call is TRBV7-9, the J call TRBJ1-2; 8 bases align to TRBD1. With V trimmed by 5 bases and J by 4 bases, 6 bases remained unmatched. CDR1 and CDR2 (germline): SEHNR, FQNEAQ (reference sequence). CDR3 length equals 14 residues. In DNA form, the CDR3 reads TGTGCCAGCAGCCCGGGACAGGAGTCCTATGGCTACACCTTC. Its translation: CASSPGQESYGYTF.